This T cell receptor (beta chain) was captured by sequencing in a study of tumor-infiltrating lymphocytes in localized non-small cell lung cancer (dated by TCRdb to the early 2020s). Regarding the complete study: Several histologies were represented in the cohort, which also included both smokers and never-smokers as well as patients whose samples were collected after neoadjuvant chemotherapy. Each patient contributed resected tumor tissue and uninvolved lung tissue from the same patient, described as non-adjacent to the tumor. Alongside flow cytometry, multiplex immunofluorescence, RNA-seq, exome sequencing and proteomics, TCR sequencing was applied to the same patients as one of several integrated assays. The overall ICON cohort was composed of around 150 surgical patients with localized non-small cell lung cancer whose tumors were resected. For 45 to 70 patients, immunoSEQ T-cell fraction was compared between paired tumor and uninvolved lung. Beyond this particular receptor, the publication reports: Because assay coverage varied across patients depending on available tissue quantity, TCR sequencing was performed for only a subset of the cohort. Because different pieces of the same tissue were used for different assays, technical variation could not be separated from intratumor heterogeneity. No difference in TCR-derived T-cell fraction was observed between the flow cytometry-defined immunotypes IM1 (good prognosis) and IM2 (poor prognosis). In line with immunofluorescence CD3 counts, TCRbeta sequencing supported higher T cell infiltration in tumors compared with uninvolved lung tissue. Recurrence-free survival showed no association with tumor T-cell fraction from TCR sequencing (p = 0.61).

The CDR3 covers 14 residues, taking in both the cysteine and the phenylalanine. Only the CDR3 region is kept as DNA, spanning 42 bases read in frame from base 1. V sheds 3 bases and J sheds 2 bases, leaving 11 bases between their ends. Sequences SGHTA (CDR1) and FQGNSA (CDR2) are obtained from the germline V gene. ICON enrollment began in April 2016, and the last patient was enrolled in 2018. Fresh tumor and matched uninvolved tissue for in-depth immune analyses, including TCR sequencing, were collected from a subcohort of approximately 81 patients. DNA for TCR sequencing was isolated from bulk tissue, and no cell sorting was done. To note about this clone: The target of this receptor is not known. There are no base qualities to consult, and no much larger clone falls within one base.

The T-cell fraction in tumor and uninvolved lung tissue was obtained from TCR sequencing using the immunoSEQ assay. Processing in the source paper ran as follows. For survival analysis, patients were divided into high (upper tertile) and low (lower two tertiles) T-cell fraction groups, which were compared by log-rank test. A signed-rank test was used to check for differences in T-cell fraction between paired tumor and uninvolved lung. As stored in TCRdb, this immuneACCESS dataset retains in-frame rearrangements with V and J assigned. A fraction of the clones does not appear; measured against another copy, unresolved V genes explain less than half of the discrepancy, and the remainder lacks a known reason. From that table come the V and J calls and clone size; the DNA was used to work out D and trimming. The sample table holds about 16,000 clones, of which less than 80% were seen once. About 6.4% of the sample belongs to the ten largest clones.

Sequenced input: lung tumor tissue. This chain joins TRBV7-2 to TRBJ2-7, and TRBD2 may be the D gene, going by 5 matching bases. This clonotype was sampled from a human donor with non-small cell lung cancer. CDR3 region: CASSLDPRAYEQYF. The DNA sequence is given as TGTGCCAGCAGCTTGGACCCGAGGGCCTACGAGCAGTACTTC.